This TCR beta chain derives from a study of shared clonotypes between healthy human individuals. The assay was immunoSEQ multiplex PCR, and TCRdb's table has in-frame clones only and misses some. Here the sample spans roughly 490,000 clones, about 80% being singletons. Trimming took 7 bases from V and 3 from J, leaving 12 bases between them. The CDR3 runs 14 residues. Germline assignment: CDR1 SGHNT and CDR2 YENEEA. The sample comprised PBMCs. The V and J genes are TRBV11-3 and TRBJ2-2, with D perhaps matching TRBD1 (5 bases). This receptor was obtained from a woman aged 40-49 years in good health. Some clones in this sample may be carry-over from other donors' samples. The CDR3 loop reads CASIWRRDTGELFF. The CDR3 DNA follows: TGTGCCAGCATCTGGCGCAGGGACACCGGGGAGCTGTTTTTT. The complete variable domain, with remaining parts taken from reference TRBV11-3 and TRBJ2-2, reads EAGVVQSPRYKIIEKKQPVAFWCNPISGHNTLYWYLQNLGQGPELLIRYENEEAVDDSQLPKDRFSAERLKGVDSTLKIQPAELGDSAVYLCASIWRRDTGELFFGEGSRLTVL.